The source of this TCR beta chain is a study of CD8 T cells in Susac syndrome. Germline CDR1 is SNHLY and CDR2 is FYNNEI. The length of the CDR3 is 11 residues. V lost 7 bases, J lost 3 bases, and 7 bases lay in between. When the RNA was reverse transcribed, random hexamers were used with an input of about 0.5 to 1 ug. TCRdb reanalysed the immunoSEQ multiplex PCR reads using MiXCR and keeps one entry per CDR3 protein. The table has around 160,000 distinct CDR3 sequences, 90% to 95% seen once. This TCR was sampled from a human donor in good health. This sequence joins TRBV2 and TRBJ2-7; D unresolved. Sample: CD4+ T cells from PBMCs. CDR3 protein: CASTPNYEQYF. The CDR3 DNA reads TGTGCCAGCACCCCAAACTACGAGCAGTACTTC.